Described below is a single T cell receptor beta chain sequence and its context. Its antigen is undetermined. The germline gives CDR1 MGHRA, CDR2 YSYEKL. The J segment lost 4 bases and the V segment lost 0 bases, leaving 9 bases of the junction unmatched. CDR3 size: 17 residues. Sequencing used immunoSEQ multiplex PCR; TCRdb keeps in-frame clones, though not all of them. In the table there are approximately 50,000 clones, 76% of which are singletons. Time point here: week 47, end of study. Vaccine doses each comprised 300 ug of mutant IDH1 20-mer peptide, with topical imiquimod. The data derive from a study of a mutant IDH1 vaccine in newly diagnosed glioma.

The receptor comes from a woman aged 40 to 55 with glioma. Some clones in this sample may be carry-over from other donors' samples. This chain links TRBV4-1 with TRBJ2-5, with TRBD1 matching over 9 bases. Here the sequenced sample was PBMCs, taken from a glioma patient whose treatment included an IDH1 peptide vaccine. The CDR3 loop reads CASSQDPTGGNRETQYF. CDR3 DNA sequence: TGCGCCAGCAGCCAAGATCCGACAGGGGGGAACAGAGAGACCCAGTACTTC.